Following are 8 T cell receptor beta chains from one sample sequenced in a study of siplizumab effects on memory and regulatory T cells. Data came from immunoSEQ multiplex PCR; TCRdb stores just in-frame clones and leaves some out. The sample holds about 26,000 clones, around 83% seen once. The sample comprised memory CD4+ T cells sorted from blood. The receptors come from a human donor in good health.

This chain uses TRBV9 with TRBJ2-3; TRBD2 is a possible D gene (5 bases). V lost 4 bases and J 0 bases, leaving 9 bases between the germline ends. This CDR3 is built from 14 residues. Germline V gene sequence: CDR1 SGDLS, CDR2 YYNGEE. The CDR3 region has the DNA TGTGCCAGCAGCCACAGCGGAAGCACAGATACGCAGTATTTT. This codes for CASSHSGSTDTQYF.

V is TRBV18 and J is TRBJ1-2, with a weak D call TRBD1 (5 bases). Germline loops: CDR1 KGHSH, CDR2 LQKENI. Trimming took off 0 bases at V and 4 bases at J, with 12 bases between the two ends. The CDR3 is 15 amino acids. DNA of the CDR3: TGTGCCAGCTCACCACCCACCGACAGAACCTATGGCTACACCTTC. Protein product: CASSPPTDRTYGYTF.

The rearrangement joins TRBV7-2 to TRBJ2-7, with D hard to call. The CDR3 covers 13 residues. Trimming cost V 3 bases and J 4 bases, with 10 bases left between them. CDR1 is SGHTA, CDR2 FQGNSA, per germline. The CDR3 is CASSFVPAYEQYF. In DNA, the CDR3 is TGTGCCAGCAGCTTCGTGCCTGCTTACGAGCAGTACTTC.

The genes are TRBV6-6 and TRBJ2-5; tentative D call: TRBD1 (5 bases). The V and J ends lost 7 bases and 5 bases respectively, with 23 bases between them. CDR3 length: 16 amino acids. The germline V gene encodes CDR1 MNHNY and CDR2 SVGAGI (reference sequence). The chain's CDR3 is CASTKGSGPLVETQYF. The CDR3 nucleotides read TGTGCCAGCACCAAGGGGTCAGGGCCGCTGGTGGAGACCCAGTACTTC.

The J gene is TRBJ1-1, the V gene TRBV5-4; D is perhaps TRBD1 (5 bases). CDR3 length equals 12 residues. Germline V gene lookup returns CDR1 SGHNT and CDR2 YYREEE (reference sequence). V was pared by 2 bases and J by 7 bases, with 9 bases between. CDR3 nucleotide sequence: TGTGCCAGCAGCTTTCTTGGGGGTGAAGCTTTCTTT. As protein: CASSFLGGEAFF.

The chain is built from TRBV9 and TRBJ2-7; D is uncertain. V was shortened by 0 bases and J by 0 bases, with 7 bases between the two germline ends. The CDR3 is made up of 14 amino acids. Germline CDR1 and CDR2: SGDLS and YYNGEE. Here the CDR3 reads CASSVGNPSYEQYF. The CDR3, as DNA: TGTGCCAGCAGCGTAGGTAACCCCTCCTACGAGCAGTACTTC. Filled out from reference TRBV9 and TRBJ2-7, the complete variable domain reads DSGVTQTPKHLITATGQRVTLRCSPRSGDLSVYWYQQSLDQGLQFLIQYYNGEERAKGNILERFSAQQFPDLHSELNLSSLELGDSALYFCASSVGNPSYEQYFGPGTRLTVT.

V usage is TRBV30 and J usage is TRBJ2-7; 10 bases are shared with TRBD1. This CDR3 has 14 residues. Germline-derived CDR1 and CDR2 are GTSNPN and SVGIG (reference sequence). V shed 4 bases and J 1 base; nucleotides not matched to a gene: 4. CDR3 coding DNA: TGTGCCTGGAATGGACAGGGGGGTTCCTACGAGCAGTACTTC. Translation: CAWNGQGGSYEQYF.

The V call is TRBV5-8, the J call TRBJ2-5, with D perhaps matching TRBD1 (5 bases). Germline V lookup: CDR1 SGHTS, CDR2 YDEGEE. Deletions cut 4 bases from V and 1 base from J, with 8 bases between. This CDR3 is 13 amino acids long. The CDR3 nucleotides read TGTGCCAGCAGCGAGGACACCCAAGAGACCCAGTACTTC. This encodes CASSEDTQETQYF.